This T cell receptor beta chain was profiled in a study of OX40 agonist ivuxolimab in advanced cancers. Germline CDR1 and CDR2: SEHNR and FQNEAQ (reference sequence). V lost 4 bases, J lost 9 bases, and 16 bases lay in between. The CDR3 covers 15 residues. The protocol was immunoSEQ multiplex PCR, while the TCRdb copy is restricted to in-frame clones and leaves out a portion. The sample consists of some 31,000 clones, just over 90% of them appearing once. This sample comprised CD4+ or CD8+ T cells sorted from blood, obtained in a trial of the OX40 agonist ivuxolimab. This clonotype was obtained from an adult with an advanced solid tumor such as melanoma, head and neck, liver or kidney cancer. The chain carries TRBV7-9 and TRBJ1-6; D perhaps matches TRBD1 (6 bases). The DNA for the CDR3 is TGTGCCAGCAGCTCGGTCGGGGGGCTCAGTTCACCCCTCCACTTT. This codes for CASSSVGGLSSPLHF.